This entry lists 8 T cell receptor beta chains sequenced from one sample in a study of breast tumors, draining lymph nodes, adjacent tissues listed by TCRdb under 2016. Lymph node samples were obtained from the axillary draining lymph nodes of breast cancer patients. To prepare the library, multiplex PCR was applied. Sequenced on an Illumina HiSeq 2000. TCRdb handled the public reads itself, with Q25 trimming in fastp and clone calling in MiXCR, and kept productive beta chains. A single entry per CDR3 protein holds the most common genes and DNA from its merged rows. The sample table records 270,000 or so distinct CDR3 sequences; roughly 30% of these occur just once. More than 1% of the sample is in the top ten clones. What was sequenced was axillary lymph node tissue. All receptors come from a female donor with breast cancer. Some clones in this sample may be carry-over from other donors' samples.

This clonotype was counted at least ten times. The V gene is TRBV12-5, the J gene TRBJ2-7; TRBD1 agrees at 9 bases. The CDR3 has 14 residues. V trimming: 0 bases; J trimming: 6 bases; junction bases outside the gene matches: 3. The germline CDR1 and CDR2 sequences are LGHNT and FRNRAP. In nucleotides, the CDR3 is TGTGCTAGTGGTTTGGTACAGGGGGCAGGCGAGCAGTACTTC. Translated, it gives CASGLVQGAGEQYF.

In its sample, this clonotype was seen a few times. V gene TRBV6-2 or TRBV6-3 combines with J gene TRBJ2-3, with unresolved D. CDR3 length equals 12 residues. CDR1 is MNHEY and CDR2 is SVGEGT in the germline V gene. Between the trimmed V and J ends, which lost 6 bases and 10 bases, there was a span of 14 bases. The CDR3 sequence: CASSDGAVAQYF. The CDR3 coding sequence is TGTGCCAGCAGCGACGGAGCAGTGGCGCAGTATTTT.

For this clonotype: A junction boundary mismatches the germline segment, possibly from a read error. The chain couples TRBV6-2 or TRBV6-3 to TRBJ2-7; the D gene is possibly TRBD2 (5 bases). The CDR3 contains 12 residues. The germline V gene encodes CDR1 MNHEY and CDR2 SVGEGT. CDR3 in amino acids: CASSPLVAGLLF. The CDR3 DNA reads TGTGCCAGCAGTCCTCTAGTCGCGGGCTTACTCTTC.

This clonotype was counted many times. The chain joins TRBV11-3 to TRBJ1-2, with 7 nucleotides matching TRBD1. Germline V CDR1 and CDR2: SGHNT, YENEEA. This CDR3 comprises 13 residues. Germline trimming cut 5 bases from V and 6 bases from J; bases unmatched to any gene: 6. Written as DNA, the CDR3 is TGTGCCAGCAGCCCGAGGGGGCTGGATGGCTACACCTTC. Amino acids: CASSPRGLDGYTF. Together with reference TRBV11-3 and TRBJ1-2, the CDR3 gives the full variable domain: EAGVVQSPRYKIIEKKQPVAFWCNPISGHNTLYWYLQNLGQGPELLIRYENEEAVDDSQLPKDRFSAERLKGVDSTLKIQPAELGDSAVYLCASSPRGLDGYTFGSGTRLTVV.

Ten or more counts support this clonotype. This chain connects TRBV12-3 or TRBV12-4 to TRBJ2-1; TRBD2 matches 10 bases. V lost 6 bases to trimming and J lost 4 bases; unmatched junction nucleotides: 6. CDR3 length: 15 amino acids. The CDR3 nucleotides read TGTGCCAGCAGGACCGGGACTAGCGATTACAATGAGCAGTTCTTC. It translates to CASRTGTSDYNEQFF.

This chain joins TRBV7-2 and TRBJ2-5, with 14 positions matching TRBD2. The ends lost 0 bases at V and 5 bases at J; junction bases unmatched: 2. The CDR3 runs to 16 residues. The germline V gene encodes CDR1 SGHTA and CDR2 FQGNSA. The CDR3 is CASSLAGLAGEETQYF. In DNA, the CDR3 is TGTGCCAGCAGCTTAGCGGGACTAGCGGGAGAGGAGACCCAGTACTTC.

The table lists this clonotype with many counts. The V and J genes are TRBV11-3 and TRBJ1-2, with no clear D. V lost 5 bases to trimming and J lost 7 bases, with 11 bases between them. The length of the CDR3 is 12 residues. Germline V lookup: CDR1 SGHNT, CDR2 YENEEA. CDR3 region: CASSTTLSGYTF. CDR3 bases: TGTGCCAGCAGCACTACGCTGAGTGGCTACACCTTC.

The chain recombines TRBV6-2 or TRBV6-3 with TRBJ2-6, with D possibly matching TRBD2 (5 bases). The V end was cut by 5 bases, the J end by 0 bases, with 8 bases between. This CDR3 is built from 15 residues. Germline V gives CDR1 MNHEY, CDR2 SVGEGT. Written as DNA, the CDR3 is TGTGCCAGCAGTACCGGGATCTCTGGGGCCAACGTCCTGACTTTC. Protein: CASSTGISGANVLTF.